The 28 T cell receptor beta chains listed next were all sequenced from one sample in a study. TCRdb called the 5' RACE reads again in MiXCR, with one record for every CDR3 protein. Among tens of thousands of distinct CDR3 sequences listed, around 26% were seen once. Specimen: tumor-infiltrating memory CD4+ T cells sorted from the breast tumor. Stated subset: memory CD4+ T cells, CD4+CD45RO+CD25-. Receptor source: a female donor with breast cancer.

The V call is TRBV5-1, the J call TRBJ1-4; D ambiguous. CDR3 length equals 15 residues. Trimming took 4 bases from V and 2 from J, leaving 12 bases between them. The V gene's germline CDR1 is SGHRS and CDR2 YFSETQ. CDR3 coding DNA: TGCGCCAGCAGCCTAGACGGACTGACTAATGAAAAACTGTTTTTT. This sequence encodes CASSLDGLTNEKLFF.

This clonotype was seen only a few times. V is TRBV4-3 and J is TRBJ1-2; 8 bases map to TRBD1. The V gene end was trimmed by 0 bases and the J gene end by 7 bases; junction bases not matched to a gene: 13. The CDR3 runs to 17 residues. Looked up from germline, CDR1 is LGHNA and CDR2 is YSLEER. The CDR3 sequence: CASSQDFNSQGASGYTF. CDR3 sequence (DNA): TGCGCCAGCAGCCAAGACTTCAATAGTCAGGGGGCGAGTGGCTACACCTTC.

The chain has TRBV7-2 and TRBJ2-3; possible D gene TRBD2, 5 bases. CDR3 length equals 15 residues. V was shortened by 0 bases and J by 2 bases, with 9 bases between the two germline ends. Germline V gives CDR1 SGHTA, CDR2 FQGNSA. Here the CDR3 reads CASSLAGEITDTQYF. The DNA of the CDR3 is TGTGCCAGCAGCTTAGCGGGAGAGATCACAGATACGCAGTATTTT.

This clonotype was seen a handful of times. The rearrangement links TRBV5-1 to TRBJ2-5; TRBD2 aligns across 8 bases. The length of the CDR3 is 13 residues. With 2 bases clipped from V and 9 bases from J, the junction kept 6 bases outside the gene matches. Germline V lookup: CDR1 SGHRS, CDR2 YFSETQ. CDR3 protein: CASSLQREPPQYF. CDR3 nucleotide sequence: TGCGCCAGCAGCTTACAGCGGGAGCCCCCCCAGTACTTC.

The rearrangement uses TRBV29-1 and TRBJ1-2; D may be TRBD1 (6 bases). CDR1 and CDR2 (germline): SQVTM, ANQGSEA. Trimming took off 7 bases at V and 0 bases at J, with 12 bases between the two ends. The CDR3 is 13 amino acids. CDR3 sequence: CSAPTGTNYGYTF. The CDR3 DNA sequence: TGCAGCGCACCAACAGGGACTAACTATGGCTACACCTTC.

The J gene is TRBJ2-7, the V gene TRBV7-9; TRBD2 aligns across 9 bases. The germline V gene has CDR1 SEHNR and CDR2 FQNEAQ (reference sequence). The CDR3 runs 16 residues. V was pared by 0 bases and J by 9 bases, with 12 bases of the junction left unmatched. CDR3 region: CASSLARASGTHVQYF. CDR3 nucleotides: TGTGCCAGCAGCTTAGCGCGGGCTAGCGGGACCCACGTGCAGTACTTC. Using reference TRBV7-9 and TRBJ2-7 for the parts outside the CDR3, the full variable domain is DTGVSQNPRHKITKRGQNVTFRCDPISEHNRLYWYRQTLGQGPEFLTYFQNEAQLEKSRLLSDRFSAERPKGSFSTLEIQRTEQGDSAMYLCASSLARASGTHVQYFGPGTRLTVT.

This sequence joins TRBV29-1 and TRBJ2-7; D is possibly TRBD1 (5 bases). The germline V and J ends were trimmed by 4 bases and 1 base, with 8 bases remaining between them. Germline assignment: CDR1 SQVTM and CDR2 ANQGSEA. The CDR3 extends over 12 amino acids. CDR3 sequence: CSVGGSSYEQYF. The CDR3 nucleotides read TGCAGCGTTGGGGGCAGTTCCTACGAGCAGTACTTC.

This clonotype was detected a few times. The chain uses TRBV20-1 and TRBJ2-7; D gene uncertain. Trimming pared 3 bases from V and 3 bases from J, leaving 18 bases between. The length of the CDR3 is 15 residues. Germline V gene lookup returns CDR1 DFQATT and CDR2 SNEGSKA (reference sequence). The CDR3 reads CSARFGNYPLYEQYF. Here the CDR3 DNA reads TGCAGTGCTAGGTTTGGAAATTACCCTCTCTACGAGCAGTACTTC.

This clonotype was detected a few times. The rearrangement joins TRBV7-2 to TRBJ2-5; a weak D match, TRBD2 (5 bases). Trimming shortened V by 4 bases and J by 5 bases, and 14 bases separated the two germline ends. There are 14 residues in the CDR3. Germline V CDR1 and CDR2: SGHTA, FQGNSA. The CDR3 spells CASSSYGVVETQYF. Written as DNA, the CDR3 is TGTGCCAGCAGCTCCTACGGGGTAGTGGAGACCCAGTACTTC.

The rearrangement joins TRBV3-1 to TRBJ1-5; the D gene is possibly TRBD1 (5 bases). Germline V gene lookup returns CDR1 LGHDT and CDR2 YNNKEL (reference sequence). V was cut by 3 bases and J by 6 bases, with 15 bases left in between. The CDR3 totals 15 residues. The CDR3 reads CASSQFLGGGQPQHF. CDR3 DNA sequence: TGTGCCAGCAGCCAGTTTTTGGGGGGAGGTCAGCCCCAGCATTTT.

The gene calls are TRBV9 and TRBJ2-7; 13 bases align to TRBD2. The V gene's germline CDR1 is SGDLS and CDR2 YYNGEE. The CDR3 runs to 18 residues. The V and J ends lost 3 bases and 3 bases, in that order; junction bases with no gene match: 12. DNA for the CDR3: TGTGCCAGCAGCGAGGGACTAGCGGGATTTGATATTAACTACGAGCAGTACTTC. It specifies CASSEGLAGFDINYEQYF.

This clonotype has just a few counts. The chain recombines TRBV5-1 with TRBJ1-2; possibly TRBD1 for D (6 bases). This CDR3 region has 15 residues. Trimming took 3 bases from V and 0 from J, leaving 12 bases between them. From germline, CDR1 is SGHRS and CDR2 YFSETQ. The CDR3 protein is CASSSIQGSNYGYTF. The CDR3, as DNA: TGCGCCAGCAGCTCCATACAGGGTTCTAACTATGGCTACACCTTC.

This clonotype was detected a few times. This chain connects TRBV20-1 to TRBJ2-7, with D tentatively TRBD1 or TRBD2 (6 bases each). V was clipped by 6 bases and J by 6 bases, with 24 bases between them. The CDR3 is 15 residues long. The germline gives CDR1 DFQATT, CDR2 SNEGSKA (reference sequence). DNA of the CDR3: TGCAGTGCGCCAAGTCGGGACGGAAGGGGGGCCGAGCAGTACTTC. Translation: CSAPSRDGRGAEQYF.

This rearrangement joins TRBV25-1 to TRBJ1-1; D gene ambiguous. Trimming removed 1 base from V and 1 base from J, with 4 bases in between. The CDR3 runs to 13 residues. Germline CDR1 reads MGHDK; CDR2 reads SYGVNS. The CDR3 region is CASSESWNTEAFF. CDR3 DNA sequence: TGTGCCAGCAGTGAATCGTGGAACACTGAAGCTTTCTTT.

The rearrangement joins TRBV6-1 to TRBJ2-1, with D possibly TRBD2 on 6 matching bases. The CDR3 length is 15 residues. Trimming left V 6 bases short and J 4 bases short, with 16 bases between. The germline gives CDR1 MNHNS, CDR2 SASEGT. The chain's CDR3 is CASSPWGLPYNEQFF. For the CDR3, the DNA is TGTGCCAGCAGCCCATGGGGACTTCCATACAATGAGCAGTTCTTC.

This clonotype was detected a few times. J is TRBJ1-3 and V is TRBV5-5, with unresolved D. V was cut by 1 base and J by 3 bases, with 20 bases left in between. Looked up from germline, CDR1 is SGHKS and CDR2 is YYEKEE (reference sequence). The CDR3 runs to 18 residues. The CDR3 nucleotides read TGTGCCAGCAGCTTGCGGGCGGACCTAAGACGGGGTGGAAACACCATATATTTT. This codes for CASSLRADLRRGGNTIYF.

This rearrangement joins TRBV7-9 to TRBJ1-1; D gene unclear. Per germline, CDR1 SEHNR and CDR2 FQNEAQ (reference sequence). Trimming shortened V by 5 bases and J by 8 bases, and 12 bases separated the two germline ends. The CDR3 extends over 12 amino acids. The CDR3 DNA is TGTGCCAGCAGCGACATAGCCGGCGAAGCTTTCTTT. Protein: CASSDIAGEAFF.

On this clonotype itself: Germline and junction disagree at one end, which may indicate a read error. This chain links TRBV5-1 with TRBJ2-1; 10 bases match TRBD1. The CDR3 sequence is 14 residues long. In germline, CDR1 is SGHRS, CDR2 YFSETQ. Written as DNA, the CDR3 is TGCGCCAGCAGCTTGGATTCCGGGACAGGGGCCTCGGTCTTC. It is translated as CASSLDSGTGASVF.

This clonotype was detected a few times. CDR3: CALTRSGPGNEQFF. DNA of the CDR3: TGTGCCTTGACCCGTAGCGGTCCTGGCAATGAGCAGTTCTTC. The rearrangement joins TRBV30 to TRBJ2-1, with D possibly matching TRBD2 (6 bases). V lost 7 bases, J lost 6 bases, and 19 bases lay in between. CDR3 length: 14 residues. Germline V gene data show CDR1 as GTSNPN and CDR2 as SVGIG (reference sequence).

The V call is TRBV24-1, the J call TRBJ2-3; 8 bases match TRBD1. Germline-derived CDR1 and CDR2 are KGHDR and SFDVKD. The CDR3 is made up of 15 amino acids. J was trimmed by 6 bases and V by 1 base; bases with no gene match: 5. The CDR3 DNA reads as TGTGCCACCAGTGATTTTGGACAGGGTATTGATACGCAGTATTTT. Translated: CATSDFGQGIDTQYF.

The chain combines TRBV5-1 with TRBJ2-3; TRBD1 is a possible D gene (5 bases). The CDR3 sequence is 11 residues long. Germline V gene data show CDR1 as SGHRS and CDR2 as YFSETQ. V lost 3 bases, J lost 11 bases, and 10 bases lay in between. CDR3 in amino acids: CASSSQDLQYF. The CDR3 DNA is TGCGCCAGCAGCTCACAGGACCTGCAGTATTTT.

This clonotype was recorded a few times. At one of its ends the junction is not consistent with the germline gene, which may arise from a read error. The chain carries TRBV28 and TRBJ1-4; the D gene is possibly TRBD1 (5 bases). Per the germline V gene, CDR1 is MDHEN and CDR2 is SYDVKM. The CDR3 covers 12 residues. The CDR3 sequence: CASRRRPDRLLF. Here the CDR3 DNA reads TGTGCCAGCCGACGAAGGCCAGACAGACTGTTGTTT.

V and J are TRBV6-5 and TRBJ2-2, with D possibly matching TRBD1 (6 bases). The V gene's germline CDR1 is MNHEY and CDR2 SVGAGI. The ends were cut back, 10 bases at V and 0 bases at J, with 18 bases in the middle. This CDR3 is 16 amino acids long. The CDR3 DNA is TGTGCCACAAATCAACAGGGTGGTTCGAACACCGGGGAGCTGTTTTTT. Protein: CATNQQGGSNTGELFF.

This sequence joins TRBV4-1 and TRBJ2-5; 8 bases line up with TRBD2. Germline V lookup: CDR1 MGHRA, CDR2 YSYEKL. Trimming removed 1 base from V and 1 base from J; junction bases left unmatched: 5. This CDR3 region has 16 residues. As DNA, the CDR3 is TGCGCCAGCAGCCAAGTTAGCGGGACGTCCCAAGAGACCCAGTACTTC. The encoded protein is CASSQVSGTSQETQYF.

This chain connects TRBV12-2 to TRBJ2-3; the table names TRBD1, a call not compared with the DNA. TRBV12-2 is a pseudogene segment. The CDR3 extends over 17 amino acids. CDR3 nucleotide sequence: TGTGCAAGTCGCCCAACACACAGAGGGGGATGCACAGATACGCAGTATTTT. As protein: CASRPTHRGGCTDTQYF.

This chain connects TRBV5-1 to TRBJ2-3; a weak D match, TRBD2 (6 bases). CDR1 SGHRS and CDR2 YFSETQ come from the germline V gene. Trimming stripped 5 bases from V and 5 bases from J, with 15 bases between. The CDR3 has 14 amino acids. In DNA, the CDR3 is TGCGCCAGCAGGAGGACGGGAGTTCTAGATACGCAGTATTTT. As protein: CASRRTGVLDTQYF.

The chain combines TRBV5-1 with TRBJ1-6; no reliable D call. The CDR3 has 15 residues. V lost 3 bases and J lost 6, with 13 bases in between. CDR1 is SGHRS and CDR2 is YFSETQ in the germline V gene. The CDR3 region is CASSSDPGGNSPLHF. In nucleotides, the CDR3 is TGCGCCAGCAGCTCGGACCCCGGTGGTAATTCACCCCTCCACTTT.

This clonotype was counted a few times. The CDR3 loop reads CASSLARSFTDTQYF. The CDR3 nucleotides are TGTGCCAGCAGCTTAGCCCGTTCCTTCACAGATACGCAGTATTTT. The chain carries TRBV7-2 and TRBJ2-3, with D uncertain. Trimming took off 0 bases at V and 2 bases at J, with 9 bases between the two ends. The CDR3 has 15 residues. CDR1 is SGHTA and CDR2 is FQGNSA in the germline V gene.